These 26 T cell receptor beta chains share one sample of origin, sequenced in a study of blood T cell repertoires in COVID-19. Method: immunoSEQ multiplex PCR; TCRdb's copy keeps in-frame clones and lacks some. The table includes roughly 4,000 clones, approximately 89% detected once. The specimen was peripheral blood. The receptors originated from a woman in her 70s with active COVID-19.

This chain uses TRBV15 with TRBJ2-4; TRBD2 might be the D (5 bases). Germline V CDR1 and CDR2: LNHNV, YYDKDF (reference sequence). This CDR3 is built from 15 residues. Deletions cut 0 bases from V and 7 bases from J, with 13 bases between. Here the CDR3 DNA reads TGTGCCACCAGCAGAGATTTAGGGCTAGCTAACATTCAGTACTTC. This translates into CATSRDLGLANIQYF.

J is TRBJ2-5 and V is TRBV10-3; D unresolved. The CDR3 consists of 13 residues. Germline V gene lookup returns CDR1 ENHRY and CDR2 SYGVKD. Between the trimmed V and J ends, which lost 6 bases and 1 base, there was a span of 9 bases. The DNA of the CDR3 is TGTGCCATCAGGGAACAGCCCCAAGAGACCCAGTACTTC. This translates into CAIREQPQETQYF.

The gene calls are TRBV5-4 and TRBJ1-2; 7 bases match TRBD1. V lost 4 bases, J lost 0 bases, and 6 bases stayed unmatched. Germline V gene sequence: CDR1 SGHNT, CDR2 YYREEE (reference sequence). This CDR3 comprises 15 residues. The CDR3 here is CASSRQGDPNYGYTF. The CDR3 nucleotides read TGTGCCAGCAGCCGACAGGGAGATCCTAACTATGGCTACACCTTC. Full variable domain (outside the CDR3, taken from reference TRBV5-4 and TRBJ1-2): ETGVTQSPTHLIKTRGQQVTLRCSSQSGHNTVSWYQQALGQGPQFIFQYYREEENGRGNFPPRFSGLQFPNYSSELNVNALELDDSALYLCASSRQGDPNYGYTFGSGTRLTVV.

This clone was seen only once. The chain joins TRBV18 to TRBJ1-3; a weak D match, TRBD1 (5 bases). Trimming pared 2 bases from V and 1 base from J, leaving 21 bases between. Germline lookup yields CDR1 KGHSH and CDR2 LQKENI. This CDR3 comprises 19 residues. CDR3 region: CASSPAAGQLTTSGNTIYF. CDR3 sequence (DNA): TGTGCCAGCTCACCAGCAGCAGGGCAACTAACAACGTCTGGAAACACCATATATTTT.

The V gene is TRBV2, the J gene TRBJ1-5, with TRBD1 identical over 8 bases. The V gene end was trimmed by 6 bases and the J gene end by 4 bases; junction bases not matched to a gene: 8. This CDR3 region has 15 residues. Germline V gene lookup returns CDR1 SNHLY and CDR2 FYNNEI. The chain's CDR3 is CASRETDRENQPQHF. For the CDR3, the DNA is TGTGCCAGCAGAGAGACGGACAGGGAAAATCAGCCCCAGCATTTT.

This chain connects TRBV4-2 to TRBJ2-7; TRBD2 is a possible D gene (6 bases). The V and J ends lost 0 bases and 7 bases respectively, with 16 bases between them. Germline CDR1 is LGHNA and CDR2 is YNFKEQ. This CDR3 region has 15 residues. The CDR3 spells CASSQDNTGRKEQYF. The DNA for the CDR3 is TGTGCCAGCAGCCAAGATAATACCGGGAGAAAGGAGCAGTACTTC.

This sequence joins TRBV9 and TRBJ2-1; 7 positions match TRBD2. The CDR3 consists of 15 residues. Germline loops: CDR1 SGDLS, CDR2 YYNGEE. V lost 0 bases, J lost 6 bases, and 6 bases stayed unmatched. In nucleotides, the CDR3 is TGTGCCAGCAGCGTAGGTCCAGGGAGGGCCAATGAGCAGTTCTTC. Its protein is CASSVGPGRANEQFF. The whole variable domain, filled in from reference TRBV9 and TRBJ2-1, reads DSGVTQTPKHLITATGQRVTLRCSPRSGDLSVYWYQQSLDQGLQFLIQYYNGEERAKGNILERFSAQQFPDLHSELNLSSLELGDSALYFCASSVGPGRANEQFFGPGTRLTVL.

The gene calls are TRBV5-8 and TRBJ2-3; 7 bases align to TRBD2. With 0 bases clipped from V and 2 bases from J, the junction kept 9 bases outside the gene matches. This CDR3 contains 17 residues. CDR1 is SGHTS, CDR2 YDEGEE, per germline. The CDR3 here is CASSLGAQRGATDTQYF. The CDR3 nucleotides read TGTGCCAGCAGCTTGGGGGCCCAGCGGGGTGCCACAGATACGCAGTATTTT.

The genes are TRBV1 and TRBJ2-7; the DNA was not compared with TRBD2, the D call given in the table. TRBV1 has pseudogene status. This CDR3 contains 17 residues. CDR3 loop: CTSSQDLRTSRLYEQYF. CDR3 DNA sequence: TGCACCAGCAGCCAAGATCTAAGGACTAGCAGGTTATACGAGCAGTACTTC.

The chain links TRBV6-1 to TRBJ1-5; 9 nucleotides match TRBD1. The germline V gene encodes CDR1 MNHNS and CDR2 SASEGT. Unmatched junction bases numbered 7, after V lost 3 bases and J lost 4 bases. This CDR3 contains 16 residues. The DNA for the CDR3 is TGTGCCAGCAGTGAGGAGGGGGGGACAGGGAATCAGCCCCAGCATTTT. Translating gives CASSEEGGTGNQPQHF.

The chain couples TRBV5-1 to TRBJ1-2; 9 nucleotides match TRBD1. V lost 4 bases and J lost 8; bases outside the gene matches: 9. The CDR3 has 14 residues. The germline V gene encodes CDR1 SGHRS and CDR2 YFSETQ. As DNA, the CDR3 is TGCGCCAGCAGCAAATCCGGGACAGGGTCCGGCTACACCTTC. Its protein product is CASSKSGTGSGYTF.

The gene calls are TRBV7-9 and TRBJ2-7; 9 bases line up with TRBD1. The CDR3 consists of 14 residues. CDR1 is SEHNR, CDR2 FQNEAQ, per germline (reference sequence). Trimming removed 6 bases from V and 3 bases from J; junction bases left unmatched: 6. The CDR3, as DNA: TGTGCCAGCAGTGATACAGGGGGCTACTACGAGCAGTACTTC. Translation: CASSDTGGYYEQYF.

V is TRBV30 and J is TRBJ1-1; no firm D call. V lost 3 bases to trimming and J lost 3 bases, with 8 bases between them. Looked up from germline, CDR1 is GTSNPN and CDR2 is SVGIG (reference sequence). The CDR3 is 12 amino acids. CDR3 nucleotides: TGTGCCTGGAGCCGACATGACACTGAAGCTTTCTTT. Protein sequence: CAWSRHDTEAFF.

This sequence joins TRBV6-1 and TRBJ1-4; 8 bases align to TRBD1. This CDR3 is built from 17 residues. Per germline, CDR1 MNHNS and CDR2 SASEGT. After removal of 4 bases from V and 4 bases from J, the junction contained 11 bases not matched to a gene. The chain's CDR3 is CASSADDQGAYNEKLFF. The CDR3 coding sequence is TGTGCCAGCAGTGCCGATGACCAGGGGGCCTATAATGAAAAACTGTTTTTT.

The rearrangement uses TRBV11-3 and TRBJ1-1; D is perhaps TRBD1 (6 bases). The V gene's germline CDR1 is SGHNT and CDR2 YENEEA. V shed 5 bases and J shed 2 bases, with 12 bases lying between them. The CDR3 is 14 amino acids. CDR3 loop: CASSKDSVNTEAFF. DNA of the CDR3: TGTGCCAGCAGCAAGGACAGCGTCAACACTGAAGCTTTCTTT.

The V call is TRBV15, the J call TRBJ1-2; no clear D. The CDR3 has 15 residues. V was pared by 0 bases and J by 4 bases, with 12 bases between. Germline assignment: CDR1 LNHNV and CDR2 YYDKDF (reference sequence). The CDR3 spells CATSRDLASLYGYTF. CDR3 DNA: TGTGCCACCAGCAGAGATCTAGCCTCCCTCTATGGCTACACCTTC. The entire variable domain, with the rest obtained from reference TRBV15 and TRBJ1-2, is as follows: DAMVIQNPRYQVTQFGKPVTLSCSQTLNHNVMYWYQQKSSQAPKLLFHYYDKDFNNEADTPDNFQSRRPNTSFCFLDIRSPGLGDTAMYLCATSRDLASLYGYTFGSGTRLTVV.

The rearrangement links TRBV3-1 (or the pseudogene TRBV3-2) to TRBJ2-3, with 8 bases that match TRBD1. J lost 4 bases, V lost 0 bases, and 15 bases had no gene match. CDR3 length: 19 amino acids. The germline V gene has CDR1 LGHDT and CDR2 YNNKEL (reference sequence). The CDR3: CASSQDSEAQGAVADTQYF. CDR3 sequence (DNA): TGTGCCAGCAGCCAAGATAGTGAGGCGCAGGGGGCTGTGGCAGATACGCAGTATTTT.

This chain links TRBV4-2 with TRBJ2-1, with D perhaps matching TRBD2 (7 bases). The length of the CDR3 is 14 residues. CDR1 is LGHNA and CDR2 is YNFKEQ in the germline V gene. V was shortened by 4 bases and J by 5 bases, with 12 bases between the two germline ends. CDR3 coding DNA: TGTGCCAGCAGCCTAGAGGGGGGGGACAATGAGCAGTTCTTC. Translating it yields CASSLEGGDNEQFF.

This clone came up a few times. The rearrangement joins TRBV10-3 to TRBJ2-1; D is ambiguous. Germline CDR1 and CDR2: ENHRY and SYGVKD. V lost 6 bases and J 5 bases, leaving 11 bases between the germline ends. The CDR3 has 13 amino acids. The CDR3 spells CAIRQNVNNEQFF. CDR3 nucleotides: TGTGCCATCAGACAGAATGTCAACAATGAGCAGTTCTTC.

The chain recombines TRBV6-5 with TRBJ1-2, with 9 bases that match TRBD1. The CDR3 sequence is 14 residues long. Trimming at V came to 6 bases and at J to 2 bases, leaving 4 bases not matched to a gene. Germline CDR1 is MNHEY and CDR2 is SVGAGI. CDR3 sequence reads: CASSGDRANYGYTF. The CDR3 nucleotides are TGTGCCAGCAGCGGGGACAGGGCGAACTATGGCTACACCTTC.

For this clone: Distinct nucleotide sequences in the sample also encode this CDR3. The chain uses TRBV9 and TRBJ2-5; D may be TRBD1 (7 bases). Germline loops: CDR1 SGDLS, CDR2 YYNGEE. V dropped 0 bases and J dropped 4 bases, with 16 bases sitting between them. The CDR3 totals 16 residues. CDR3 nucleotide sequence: TGTGCCAGCAGCGTAGGGTCGCAGGGGGGAGGAGAGACCCAGTACTTC. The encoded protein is CASSVGSQGGGETQYF.

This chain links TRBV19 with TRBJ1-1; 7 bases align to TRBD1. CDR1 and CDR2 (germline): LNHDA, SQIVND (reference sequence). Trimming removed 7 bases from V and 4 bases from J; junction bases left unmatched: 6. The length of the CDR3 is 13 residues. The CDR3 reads CASTVPGGTEAFF. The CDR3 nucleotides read TGTGCCAGTACGGTTCCAGGGGGCACTGAAGCTTTCTTT.

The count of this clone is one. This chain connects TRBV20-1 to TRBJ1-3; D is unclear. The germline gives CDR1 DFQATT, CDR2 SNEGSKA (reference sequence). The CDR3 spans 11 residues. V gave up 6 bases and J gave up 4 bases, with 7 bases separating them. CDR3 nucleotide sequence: TGCAGTGCCAGACAAGGAAACACCATATATTTT. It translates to CSARQGNTIYF.

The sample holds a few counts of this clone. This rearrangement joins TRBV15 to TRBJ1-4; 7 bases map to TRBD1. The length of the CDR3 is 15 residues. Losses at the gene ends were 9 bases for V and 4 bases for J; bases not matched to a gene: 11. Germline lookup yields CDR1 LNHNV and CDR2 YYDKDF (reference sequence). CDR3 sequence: CATSETGPFNEKLFF. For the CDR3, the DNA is TGTGCCACAAGTGAGACAGGGCCCTTTAATGAAAAACTGTTTTTT.

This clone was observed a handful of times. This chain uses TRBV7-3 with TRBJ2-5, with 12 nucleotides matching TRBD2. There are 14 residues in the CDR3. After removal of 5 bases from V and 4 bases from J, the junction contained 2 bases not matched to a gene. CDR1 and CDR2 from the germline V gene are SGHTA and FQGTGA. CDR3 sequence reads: CASSPGLAGETQYF. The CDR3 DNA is TGTGCCAGCAGCCCGGGACTAGCGGGAGAGACCCAGTACTTC. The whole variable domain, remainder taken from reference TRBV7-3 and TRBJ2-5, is GAGVSQTPSNKVTEKGKYVELRCDPISGHTALYWYRQSLGQGPEFLIYFQGTGAADDSGLPNDRFFAVRPEGSVSTLKIQRTERGDSAVYLCASSPGLAGETQYFGPGTRLLVL.

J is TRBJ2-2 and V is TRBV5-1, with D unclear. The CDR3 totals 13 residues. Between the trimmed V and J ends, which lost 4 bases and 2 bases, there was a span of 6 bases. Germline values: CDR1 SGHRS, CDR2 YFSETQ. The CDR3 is CASSPENTGELFF. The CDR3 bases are TGCGCCAGCAGCCCAGAAAACACCGGGGAGCTGTTTTTT.